Presented here are 32 T cell receptor beta chains from one specimen sequenced in a study of cytotoxic CD8 clonotypes in ibrutinib-treated CLL. Using immunoSEQ multiplex PCR, the repertoire was profiled, and TCRdb retains in-frame clones only, with some absent. The data show some 84,000 clones, 85% to 90% seen once. The sample consisted of PBMCs, taken before ibrutinib treatment. These TCRs come from a human donor with chronic lymphocytic leukemia.

This clone was observed once. The V call is TRBV6-1, the J call TRBJ1-1; tentative D call: TRBD1 (5 bases). The CDR3 extends over 12 amino acids. The V gene lost 6 bases and the J gene lost 1 base, with 6 bases spanning the gap. Germline-derived CDR1 and CDR2 are MNHNS and SASEGT. The CDR3 nucleotides are TGTGCCAGCAGCACAGGGAACACTGAAGCTTTCTTT. Amino acids: CASSTGNTEAFF.

The chain carries TRBV27 and TRBJ2-3, with D possibly being TRBD2 (5 bases). V was shortened by 5 bases and J by 7 bases, with 16 bases between the two germline ends. CDR1 is MNHEY, CDR2 SMNVEV, per germline (reference sequence). This CDR3 is 14 amino acids long. This chain's CDR3 is CASSPRRSTHTQYF. CDR3 bases: TGTGCCAGCAGTCCCCGGAGGTCAACCCATACGCAGTATTTT.

The chain combines TRBV20-1 with TRBJ2-1, with D perhaps TRBD2 (5 bases). CDR1 and CDR2 from the germline V gene are DFQATT and SNEGSKA (reference sequence). The CDR3 sequence is 11 residues long. With 7 bases removed from V and 5 bases from J, the gap between germline ends came to 9 bases. The CDR3 sequence: CSGESDNEQFF. Here the CDR3 DNA reads TGCAGTGGGGAGAGTGACAATGAGCAGTTCTTC.

The rearrangement uses TRBV30 and TRBJ2-1; D not certain. Germline CDR1 GTSNPN, CDR2 SVGIG (reference sequence). With 1 base removed from V and 7 bases from J, the gap between germline ends came to 5 bases. This CDR3 region has 11 residues. The CDR3 region has the DNA TGTGCCTGGAGTGAGAAGAATGAGCAGTTCTTC. Translated: CAWSEKNEQFF.

The V and J genes are TRBV4-3 and TRBJ1-1; possibly TRBD1 for D (6 bases). The V end lost 1 base, the J end lost 1 base, and 13 bases lay between the germline ends. CDR1 and CDR2 (germline): LGHNA, YSLEER. The CDR3 loop spans 16 amino acids. CDR3 region: CASSQAPGHTNTEAFF. In DNA form, the CDR3 reads TGCGCCAGCAGCCAAGCTCCGGGACACACGAACACTGAAGCTTTCTTT.

The chain couples TRBV7-6 to TRBJ2-7; D is undetermined. This CDR3 spans 14 amino acids. Trimming stripped 4 bases from V and 3 bases from J, with 13 bases between. Per germline, CDR1 SGHVS and CDR2 FNYEAQ. CDR3 sequence: CASSSATEYYEQYF. CDR3 nucleotide sequence: TGTGCCAGCAGCTCCGCAACTGAGTACTACGAGCAGTACTTC.

V and J are TRBV5-1 and TRBJ2-1, with 7 bases aligning to TRBD2. The ends lost 0 bases at V and 5 bases at J; junction bases unmatched: 5. Looked up from germline, CDR1 is SGHRS and CDR2 is YFSETQ. This CDR3 contains 15 residues. The CDR3 protein is CASSLVAGEHNEQFF. The CDR3, as DNA: TGCGCCAGCAGCTTGGTTGCGGGAGAGCACAATGAGCAGTTCTTC.

The genes are TRBV7-2 and TRBJ2-7; D is possibly TRBD1 or TRBD2 (5 bases each). Germline CDR1 is SGHTA and CDR2 is FQGNSA. This CDR3 has 18 amino acids. Trimming removed 2 bases from V and 2 bases from J, with 22 bases in between. The CDR3 region is CASSLRGDPQNPPYEQYF. The CDR3 nucleotides read TGTGCCAGCAGCTTACGAGGGGACCCCCAAAACCCCCCCTACGAGCAGTACTTC.

The rearrangement links TRBV9 to TRBJ2-1; perhaps TRBD2 as D (6 bases). Trimming stripped 4 bases from V and 6 bases from J, with 20 bases between. The CDR3 has 16 amino acids. Germline assignment: CDR1 SGDLS and CDR2 YYNGEE. CDR3: CASSPFRDSETNEQFF. The CDR3 DNA follows: TGTGCCAGCAGCCCATTCCGGGACTCCGAAACCAATGAGCAGTTCTTC.

The chain uses TRBV5-1 and TRBJ2-7; 10 bases align to TRBD1. With V trimmed by 6 bases and J by 3 bases, 3 bases remained unmatched. The CDR3 is 13 amino acids. The germline V gene has CDR1 SGHRS and CDR2 YFSETQ. The CDR3 nucleotides are TGCGCCAGCACAGGACAGGGGGGCTACGAGCAGTACTTC. Protein sequence: CASTGQGGYEQYF.

The J gene is TRBJ2-1, the V gene TRBV7-2, with a weak D call TRBD2 (6 bases). Germline V CDR1 and CDR2: SGHTA, FQGNSA. V lost 2 bases, J lost 8 bases, and 19 bases lay in between. This CDR3 spans 16 amino acids. The CDR3 region is CASSLMPQFGGHEQFF. In DNA form, the CDR3 reads TGTGCCAGCAGCTTAATGCCCCAATTCGGGGGACATGAGCAGTTCTTC.

This chain links TRBV7-9 with TRBJ1-1; D uncertain. Germline CDR1 and CDR2: SEHNR and FQNEAQ (reference sequence). V was pared by 5 bases and J by 3 bases, with 16 bases between. This CDR3 spans 15 amino acids. CDR3 loop: CASSPISLGYTEAFF. As DNA, the CDR3 is TGTGCCAGCAGCCCTATATCACTGGGGTACACTGAAGCTTTCTTT.

The chain couples TRBV5-1 to TRBJ1-3; 7 bases match TRBD1. Unmatched junction bases numbered 3, after V lost 4 bases and J lost 2 bases. The CDR3 sequence is 14 residues long. Germline V lookup: CDR1 SGHRS, CDR2 YFSETQ. For the CDR3, the DNA is TGCGCCAGCAGCCCGACAGGGACTGGAAACACCATATATTTT. Protein product: CASSPTGTGNTIYF.

This chain connects TRBV7-2 to TRBJ2-2, with D perhaps TRBD2 (6 bases). Germline lookup yields CDR1 SGHTA and CDR2 FQGNSA. CDR3 length: 16 amino acids. With 5 bases removed from V and 1 base from J, the gap between germline ends came to 14 bases. CDR3 amino acids: CASSPRAGQNTGELFF. The CDR3 bases are TGTGCCAGCAGCCCCCGAGCGGGCCAGAACACCGGGGAGCTGTTTTTT.

In nucleotides, the CDR3 is TGTGCCAGCGCCCGCTCGACAACTAATGAAAAACTGTTTTTT. It encodes CASARSTTNEKLFF. V and J are TRBV9 and TRBJ1-4; D is uncertain. Deletions cut 7 bases from V and 0 bases from J, with 10 bases between. CDR3 length: 14 residues. In germline, CDR1 is SGDLS, CDR2 YYNGEE. Full variable domain (missing parts from reference TRBV9 and TRBJ1-4): DSGVTQTPKHLITATGQRVTLRCSPRSGDLSVYWYQQSLDQGLQFLIQYYNGEERAKGNILERFSAQQFPDLHSELNLSSLELGDSALYFCASARSTTNEKLFFGSGTQLSVL.

This clone showed up just a few times. V gene TRBV7-2 combines with J gene TRBJ2-5; 7 nucleotides align to TRBD2. The CDR3 spans 17 residues. Germline V CDR1 and CDR2: SGHTA, FQGNSA. The J segment lost 5 bases and the V segment lost 5 bases, leaving 17 bases of the junction unmatched. CDR3 nucleotides: TGTGCCAGCAGCCCCGGGTGGGGCGGGAGAGTTATCGAGACCCAGTACTTC. Protein: CASSPGWGGRVIETQYF.

The genes are TRBV4-1 and TRBJ1-1; D is possibly TRBD1 (5 bases). Germline V lookup: CDR1 MGHRA, CDR2 YSYEKL. V lost 1 base to trimming and J lost 7 bases, with 25 bases between them. There are 18 residues in the CDR3. CDR3 protein: CASSQVVSTGIFLGEAFF. The CDR3 DNA is TGCGCCAGCAGCCAAGTGGTTAGTACAGGTATCTTTCTTGGTGAAGCTTTCTTT.

The gene calls are TRBV7-5 and TRBJ2-1; the D call TRBD2 from the table was never checked on the DNA. TRBV7-5 is classified as a pseudogene. This CDR3 is built from 18 residues. The CDR3 here is CVRSCTTRSTARYNEQFF. The CDR3 coding sequence is TGTGTCAGAAGCTGCACGACTAGATCGACGGCGAGATACAATGAGCAGTTCTTC.

The V and J genes are TRBV29-1 and TRBJ2-6; D might be TRBD1 (6 bases). The CDR3 is made up of 13 amino acids. From germline, CDR1 is SQVTM and CDR2 ANQGSEA. V lost 6 bases and J lost 4, with 10 bases in between. CDR3: CSVSGVGANVLTF. The CDR3 DNA is TGCAGCGTCTCAGGGGTCGGGGCCAACGTCCTGACTTTC.

The chain is built from TRBV14 and TRBJ1-3; 7 positions match TRBD1. This CDR3 is built from 14 residues. V trimming: 5 bases; J trimming: 9 bases; junction bases outside the gene matches: 10. CDR1 and CDR2 from the germline V gene are SGHDN and FVKESK. Here the CDR3 reads CASSTLDRDGTIYF. DNA of the CDR3: TGTGCCAGCAGCACCTTAGACAGGGACGGCACCATATATTTT.

J is TRBJ2-3 and V is TRBV7-9, with TRBD1 identical over 10 bases. The V segment lost 6 bases and the J segment 3 bases; nucleotides outside the gene matches: 6. CDR3 length: 15 amino acids. Germline CDR1 reads SEHNR; CDR2 reads FQNEAQ (reference sequence). CDR3 region: CASREGQGKTDTQYF. The CDR3 DNA sequence: TGTGCCAGCAGGGAGGGACAGGGGAAGACAGATACGCAGTATTTT. Based on the CDR3 plus reference TRBV7-9 and TRBJ2-3, the full variable domain is DTGVSQNPRHKITKRGQNVTFRCDPISEHNRLYWYRQTLGQGPEFLTYFQNEAQLEKSRLLSDRFSAERPKGSFSTLEIQRTEQGDSAMYLCASREGQGKTDTQYFGPGTRLTVL.

V gene TRBV28 combines with J gene TRBJ2-1; TRBD2 matches 8 bases. J lost 3 bases, V lost 6 bases, and 7 bases had no gene match. Per germline, CDR1 MDHEN and CDR2 SYDVKM. There are 15 residues in the CDR3. CDR3 sequence: CASSRGTRHYNEQFF. In DNA form, the CDR3 reads TGTGCCAGCAGCCGAGGGACTAGGCACTACAATGAGCAGTTCTTC.

J is TRBJ2-4 and V is TRBV27; perhaps TRBD2 as D (7 bases). The germline V and J ends were trimmed by 0 bases and 7 bases, with 10 bases remaining between them. Germline V gene lookup returns CDR1 MNHEY and CDR2 SMNVEV (reference sequence). The CDR3 totals 14 residues. CDR3 sequence reads: CASSLSAGANIQYF. The CDR3 nucleotides are TGTGCCAGCAGTTTATCGGCGGGGGCGAACATTCAGTACTTC.

The V and J genes are TRBV10-3 and TRBJ1-5, with D tentatively TRBD1 (5 bases). This CDR3 contains 14 residues. V gave up 6 bases and J gave up 2 bases, with 11 bases separating them. Germline CDR1 ENHRY, CDR2 SYGVKD. The CDR3, as DNA: TGTGCCATCAGCTCAGGGCGGGGCAATCAGCCCCAGCATTTT. Its translation is CAISSGRGNQPQHF.

V is TRBV7-2 and J is TRBJ2-1; 8 nucleotides agree with TRBD2. Germline assignment: CDR1 SGHTA and CDR2 FQGNSA. The CDR3 covers 16 residues. Unmatched junction bases numbered 10, after V lost 1 base and J lost 8 bases. CDR3 region: CASSLDGTRRRHEQFF. In DNA, the CDR3 is TGTGCCAGCAGCTTAGATGGGACTAGGAGACGCCATGAGCAGTTCTTC.

The chain combines TRBV5-5 with TRBJ1-5; D may be TRBD1 (5 bases). This CDR3 contains 17 residues. Trimming took 4 bases from V and 2 from J, leaving 19 bases between them. Germline V lookup: CDR1 SGHKS, CDR2 YYEKEE (reference sequence). The CDR3 here is CASSPTASQGGNQPQHF. CDR3 sequence (DNA): TGTGCCAGCAGCCCCACGGCTAGCCAAGGGGGCAATCAGCCCCAGCATTTT.

The genes are TRBV11-2 and TRBJ2-1; no clear D gene. Trimming took 3 bases from V and 6 from J, leaving 0 bases between them. Germline V gene data show CDR1 as SGHAT and CDR2 as FQNNGV. The length of the CDR3 is 10 residues. CDR3 region: CASSFNEQFF. The CDR3 DNA reads TGTGCCAGCAGCTTCAATGAGCAGTTCTTC.

This chain joins TRBV11-2 and TRBJ2-7; TRBD1 aligns across 12 bases. CDR3 length: 16 amino acids. Germline-derived CDR1 and CDR2 are SGHAT and FQNNGV. V shed 2 bases and J 1 base; nucleotides not matched to a gene: 3. In DNA form, the CDR3 reads TGTGCCAGCAGCTTAAGGGGACAGGGGGCGTCCTACGAGCAGTACTTC. This gives the protein CASSLRGQGASYEQYF.

This clone was picked up one time. This chain joins TRBV5-1 and TRBJ2-2; D possibly uses TRBD1 or TRBD2 (5 bases each). Per germline, CDR1 SGHRS and CDR2 YFSETQ. Trimming removed 2 bases from V and 6 bases from J, with 14 bases in between. This CDR3 has 15 residues. The DNA for the CDR3 is TGCGCCAGCAGCTTAGATAGGGGAGTAGCCGGGGAGCTGTTTTTT. Translated, it gives CASSLDRGVAGELFF.

V and J are TRBV5-6 and TRBJ2-7; 8 nucleotides line up with TRBD1. The CDR3 runs 16 residues. Germline CDR1 is SGHDT and CDR2 is YYEEEE. J was trimmed by 3 bases and V by 0 bases; bases with no gene match: 8. This CDR3 is CASSLEGTGENYEQYF. For the CDR3, the DNA is TGTGCCAGCAGCTTGGAAGGGACAGGTGAAAACTACGAGCAGTACTTC.

By sample fraction, this clone is medium-sized. The genes are TRBV28 and TRBJ1-2; no firm D call. The CDR3 runs 12 residues. V lost 7 bases and J 2 bases, leaving 8 bases between the germline ends. Germline V CDR1 and CDR2: MDHEN, SYDVKM. CDR3 DNA: TGTGCCAGCAACACCATGAACTATGGCTACACCTTC. As protein: CASNTMNYGYTF.

This chain connects TRBV9 to TRBJ2-3, with TRBD2 as a possible D gene (5 bases). CDR3 length equals 13 residues. From germline, CDR1 is SGDLS and CDR2 YYNGEE. The ends were cut back, 4 bases at V and 2 bases at J, with 8 bases in the middle. The CDR3 DNA sequence: TGTGCCAGCAGCCCGGGGATCACAGATACGCAGTATTTT. Translating it yields CASSPGITDTQYF.